Sequencing of this TCR beta chain was carried out in a study of blood T cell repertoires in COVID-19. The CDR3 spans 15 residues. J was trimmed by 4 bases and V by 9 bases; bases with no gene match: 6. Looked up from germline, CDR1 is SNHLY and CDR2 is FYNNEI. Repertoires were generated with immunoSEQ multiplex PCR, while TCRdb's copy carries only in-frame clones and drops some. The sample records approximately 290,000 clones, around 82% being singletons. Sample: peripheral blood. This clonotype was sampled from a human donor with COVID-19, enrolled during active disease. The donor label of this sample is uncertain. The V and J genes are TRBV2 and TRBJ2-1, with 13 bases aligning to TRBD2. CDR3 amino acids: CARDRLAGGYNEQFF. CDR3 DNA: TGTGCCAGGGACCGACTAGCGGGAGGATACAATGAGCAGTTCTTC.